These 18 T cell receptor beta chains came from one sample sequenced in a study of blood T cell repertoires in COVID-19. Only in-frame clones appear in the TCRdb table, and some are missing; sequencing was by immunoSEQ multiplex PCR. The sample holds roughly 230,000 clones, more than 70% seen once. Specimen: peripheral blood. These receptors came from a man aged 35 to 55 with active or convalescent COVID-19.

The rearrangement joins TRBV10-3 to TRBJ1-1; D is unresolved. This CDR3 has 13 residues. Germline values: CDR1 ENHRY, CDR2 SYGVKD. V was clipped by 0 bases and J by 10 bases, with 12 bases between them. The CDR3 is CAISESGGLGAFF. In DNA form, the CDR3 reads TGTGCCATCAGTGAGTCGGGTGGGCTCGGAGCTTTCTTT.

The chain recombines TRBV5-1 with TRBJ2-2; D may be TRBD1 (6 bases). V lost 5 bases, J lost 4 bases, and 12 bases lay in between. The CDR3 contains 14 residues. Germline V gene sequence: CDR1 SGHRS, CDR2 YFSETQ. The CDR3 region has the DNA TGCGCCAGCAGGCCGGACAGACGCACCGGGGAGCTGTTTTTT. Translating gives CASRPDRRTGELFF.

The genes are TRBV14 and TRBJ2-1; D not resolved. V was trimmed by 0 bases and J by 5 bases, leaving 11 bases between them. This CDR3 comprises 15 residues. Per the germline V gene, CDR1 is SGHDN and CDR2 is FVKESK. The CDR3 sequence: CASSQEALRNNEQFF. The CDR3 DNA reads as TGTGCCAGCAGCCAAGAGGCTCTGCGGAACAATGAGCAGTTCTTC.

The CDR3 bases are TGTGCCAGCAGCCCCGGACTAACCCAAGAGACCCAGTACTTC. Translation: CASSPGLTQETQYF. The chain employs TRBV9 and TRBJ2-5; possibly TRBD2 for D (6 bases). The ends were cut back, 4 bases at V and 1 base at J, with 11 bases in the middle. This CDR3 has 14 residues. Germline loops: CDR1 SGDLS, CDR2 YYNGEE.

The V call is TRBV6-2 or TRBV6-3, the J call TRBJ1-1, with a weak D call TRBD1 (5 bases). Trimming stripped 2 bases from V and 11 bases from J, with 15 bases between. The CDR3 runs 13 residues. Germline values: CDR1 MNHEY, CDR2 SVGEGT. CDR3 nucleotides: TGTGCCAGCAGTTACGCTACGGGGGTGCGGGCTTTCTTT. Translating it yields CASSYATGVRAFF.

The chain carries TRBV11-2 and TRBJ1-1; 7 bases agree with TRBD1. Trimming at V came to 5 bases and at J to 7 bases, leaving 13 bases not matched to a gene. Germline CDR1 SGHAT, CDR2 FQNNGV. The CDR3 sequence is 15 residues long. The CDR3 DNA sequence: TGTGCCAGCAGCACGAAACCTACACAGGGGTTTGAAGCTTTCTTT. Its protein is CASSTKPTQGFEAFF.

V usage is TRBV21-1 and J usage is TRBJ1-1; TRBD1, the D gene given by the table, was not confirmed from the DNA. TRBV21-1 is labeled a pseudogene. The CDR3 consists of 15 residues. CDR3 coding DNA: TGTGCCAGCAGCAAAGATCACAGGGGGCAAACTGAAGCTTTCTTT. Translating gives CASSKDHRGQTEAFF.

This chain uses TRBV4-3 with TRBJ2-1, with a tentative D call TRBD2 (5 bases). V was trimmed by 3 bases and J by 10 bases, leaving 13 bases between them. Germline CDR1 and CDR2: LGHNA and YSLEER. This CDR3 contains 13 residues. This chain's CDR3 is CASSQDLAWEQFF. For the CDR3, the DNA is TGCGCCAGCAGCCAGGACTTAGCGTGGGAGCAGTTCTTC.

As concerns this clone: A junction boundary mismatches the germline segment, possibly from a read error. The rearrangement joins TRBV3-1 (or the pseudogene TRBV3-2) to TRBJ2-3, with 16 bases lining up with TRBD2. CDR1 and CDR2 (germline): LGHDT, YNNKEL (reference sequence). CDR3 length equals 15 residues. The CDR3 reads CASSQDGTSGRAQDF. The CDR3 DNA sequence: TGTGCCAGCAGCCAAGATGGGACTAGCGGGAGGGCACAAGATTTT.

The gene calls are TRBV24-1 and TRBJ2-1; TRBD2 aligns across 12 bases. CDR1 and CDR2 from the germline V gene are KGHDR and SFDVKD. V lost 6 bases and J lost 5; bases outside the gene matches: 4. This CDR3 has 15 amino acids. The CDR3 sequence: CATSSASGGDNEQFF. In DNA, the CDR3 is TGTGCCACCAGTTCGGCTAGCGGGGGGGACAATGAGCAGTTCTTC.

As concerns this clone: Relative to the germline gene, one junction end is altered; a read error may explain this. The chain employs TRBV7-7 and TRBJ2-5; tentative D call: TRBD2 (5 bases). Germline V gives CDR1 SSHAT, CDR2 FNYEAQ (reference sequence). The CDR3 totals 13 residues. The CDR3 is CASSSGSQETQYF. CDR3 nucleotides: TGTGCTAGCAGCTCGGGAAGCCAAGAGACCCAGTACTTC. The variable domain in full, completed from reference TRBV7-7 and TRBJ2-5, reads GAGVSQSPRYKVTKRGQDVTLRCDPISSHATLYWYQQALGQGPEFLTYFNYEAQPDKSGLPSDRFSAERPEGSISTLTIQRTEQRDSAMYRCASSSGSQETQYFGPGTRLLVL.

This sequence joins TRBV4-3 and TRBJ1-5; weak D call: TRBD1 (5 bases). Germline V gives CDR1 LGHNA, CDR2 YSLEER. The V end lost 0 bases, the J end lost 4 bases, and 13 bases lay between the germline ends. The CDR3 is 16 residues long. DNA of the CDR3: TGCGCCAGCAGCCAAGAATTGGGGGGGGAGAATCAGCCCCAGCATTTT. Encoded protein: CASSQELGGENQPQHF.

CDR3 amino acids: CASSQVTSGLSYEQYF. The CDR3 DNA follows: TGTGCCAGCAGCCAAGTGACTAGCGGGCTCTCCTACGAGCAGTACTTC. The chain recombines TRBV3-1 (or the pseudogene TRBV3-2) with TRBJ2-7, with TRBD2 identical over 10 bases. From germline, CDR1 is LGHDT and CDR2 YNNKEL (reference sequence). J gave up 0 bases and V 1 base, and 3 bases lay outside the gene matches. CDR3 length: 16 amino acids.

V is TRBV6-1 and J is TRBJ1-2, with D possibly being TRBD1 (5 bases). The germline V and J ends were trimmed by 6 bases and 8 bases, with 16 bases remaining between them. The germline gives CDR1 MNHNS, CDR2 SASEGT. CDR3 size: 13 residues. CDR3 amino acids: CASRPPDKTGYTF. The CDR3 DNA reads TGTGCCAGCAGACCCCCGGACAAGACCGGCTACACCTTC.

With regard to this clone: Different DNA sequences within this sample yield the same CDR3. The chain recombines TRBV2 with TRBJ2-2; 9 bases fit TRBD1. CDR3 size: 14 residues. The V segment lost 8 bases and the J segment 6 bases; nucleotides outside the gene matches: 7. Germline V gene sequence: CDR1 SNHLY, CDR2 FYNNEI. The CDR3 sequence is CASGGQGGAGELFF. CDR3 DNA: TGTGCCAGCGGGGGACAGGGTGGGGCCGGGGAGCTGTTTTTT.

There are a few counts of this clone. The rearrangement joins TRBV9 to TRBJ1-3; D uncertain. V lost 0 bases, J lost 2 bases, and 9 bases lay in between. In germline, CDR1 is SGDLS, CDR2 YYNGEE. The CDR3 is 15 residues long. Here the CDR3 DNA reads TGTGCCAGCAGCGTAGGTGCCGGGACTGGAAACACCATATATTTT. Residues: CASSVGAGTGNTIYF. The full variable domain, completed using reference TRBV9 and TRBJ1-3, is DSGVTQTPKHLITATGQRVTLRCSPRSGDLSVYWYQQSLDQGLQFLIQYYNGEERAKGNILERFSAQQFPDLHSELNLSSLELGDSALYFCASSVGAGTGNTIYFGEGSWLTVV.

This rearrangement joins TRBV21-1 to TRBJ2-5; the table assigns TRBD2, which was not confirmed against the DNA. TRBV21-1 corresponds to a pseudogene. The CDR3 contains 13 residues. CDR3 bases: TGTGCCAGCCTTGGACTAGGGCAAGAGACCCAGTACTTC. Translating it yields CASLGLGQETQYF.

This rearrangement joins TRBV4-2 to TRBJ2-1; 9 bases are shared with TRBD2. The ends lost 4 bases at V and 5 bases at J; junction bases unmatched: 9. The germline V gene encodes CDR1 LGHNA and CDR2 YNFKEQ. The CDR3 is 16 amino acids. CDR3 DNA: TGTGCCAGCAGCCCGCGGGGCGGGAGGGCCGACAATGAGCAGTTCTTC. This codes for CASSPRGGRADNEQFF.